Shown below are 16 T cell receptor beta chains from a single sample sequenced in a study of blood T cell repertoires in COVID-19. TCRdb's copy holds only in-frame clones and misses some; the assay was immunoSEQ multiplex PCR. The table has roughly 100,000 clones, roughly 88% seen once. The sample taken for sequencing was peripheral blood. The receptors stem from a man in his fifties or sixties with COVID-19, enrolled during active disease.

The chain links TRBV5-8 to TRBJ2-7; TRBD2 is a possible D gene (5 bases). The V and J ends lost 0 bases and 3 bases respectively, with 10 bases between them. Germline V gene lookup returns CDR1 SGHTS and CDR2 YDEGEE. The CDR3 totals 14 residues. CDR3 nucleotides: TGTGCCAGCAGCTTGGTTTTCGGGAACTACGAGCAGTACTTC. Its protein is CASSLVFGNYEQYF.

This rearrangement joins TRBV2 to TRBJ1-2; 10 nucleotides align to TRBD1. There are 13 residues in the CDR3. Looked up from germline, CDR1 is SNHLY and CDR2 is FYNNEI. The junction had 4 bases not matched to a gene; V was cut back by 5 bases and J by 7 bases. CDR3 residues: CASSSRDRGGYTF. The CDR3 DNA reads as TGTGCCAGCAGTTCCCGGGACAGGGGTGGCTACACCTTC.

The chain is built from TRBV4-1 and TRBJ1-2; D might be TRBD1 (5 bases). The CDR3 sequence is 15 residues long. The germline gives CDR1 MGHRA, CDR2 YSYEKL. V lost 0 bases to trimming and J lost 5 bases, with 13 bases between them. CDR3 in DNA: TGCGCCAGCAGCCAAGATCCAGGGCGGGGATATGGCTACACCTTC. This codes for CASSQDPGRGYGYTF.

J is TRBJ1-4 and V is TRBV24-1, with 9 bases matching TRBD1. With 4 bases clipped from V and 7 bases from J, the junction kept 12 bases outside the gene matches. The germline CDR1 and CDR2 sequences are KGHDR and SFDVKD. The CDR3 contains 17 residues. This CDR3 is CATSDRNTGGASEKLFF. CDR3 nucleotides: TGTGCCACCAGTGACCGTAATACAGGGGGCGCGAGTGAAAAACTGTTTTTT.

The V call is TRBV5-1, the J call TRBJ1-6; D might be TRBD1 (6 bases). V gave up 1 base and J gave up 16 bases, with 24 bases separating them. The CDR3 is 16 amino acids. The V gene's germline CDR1 is SGHRS and CDR2 YFSETQ. Here the CDR3 reads CASSLNTGTQDKPLHF. The CDR3 region has the DNA TGCGCCAGCAGCTTGAACACCGGGACACAGGATAAGCCTCTCCACTTT.

This sequence joins TRBV28 and TRBJ1-4, with 7 nucleotides matching TRBD1. Germline lookup yields CDR1 MDHEN and CDR2 SYDVKM. CDR3 length equals 16 residues. Trimming took 5 bases from V and 6 from J; bases not matched to a gene: 12. The CDR3 sequence is CASSAYQGGAYEKLFF. As DNA, the CDR3 is TGTGCCAGCAGTGCATACCAGGGGGGAGCTTATGAAAAACTGTTTTTT.

This clone has just one count. The chain combines TRBV10-2 with TRBJ1-4; the match to TRBD1 covers 8 bases. This CDR3 contains 13 residues. The V gene end was trimmed by 9 bases and the J gene end by 7 bases; junction bases not matched to a gene: 7. Germline V CDR1 and CDR2: WSHSY, SAAADI. CDR3 sequence (DNA): TGCGCCAGTAGGACAGGGAACCTTGAAAAACTGTTTTTT. As protein: CASRTGNLEKLFF.

This clone was counted between two and nine times. The rearrangement uses TRBV19 and TRBJ1-5; the D is unclear. V gave up 7 bases and J gave up 6 bases, with 13 bases separating them. Germline CDR1 reads LNHDA; CDR2 reads SQIVND (reference sequence). The CDR3 is made up of 13 amino acids. The CDR3 here is CASTSRVAQPQHF. Written as DNA, the CDR3 is TGTGCCAGTACCTCCCGGGTAGCTCAGCCCCAGCATTTT.

This clone was detected only once. This chain joins TRBV5-5 and TRBJ2-3; 9 nucleotides line up with TRBD2. This CDR3 comprises 16 residues. Germline V lookup: CDR1 SGHKS, CDR2 YYEKEE (reference sequence). After removal of 4 bases from V and 5 bases from J, the junction contained 11 bases not matched to a gene. Here the CDR3 DNA reads TGTGCCAGCAGCCAAGCAGGACTAGCGTTGGGAGATACGCAGTATTTT. Translating gives CASSQAGLALGDTQYF.

The chain is built from TRBV15 and TRBJ1-6; no clear D gene. The CDR3 consists of 13 residues. Looked up from germline, CDR1 is LNHNV and CDR2 is YYDKDF (reference sequence). The V end lost 1 base, the J end lost 7 bases, and 5 bases lay between the germline ends. The CDR3 protein is CATSRVINSPLHF. In nucleotides, the CDR3 is TGTGCCACCAGCAGAGTAATCAATTCACCCCTCCACTTT.

The chain has TRBV6-5 and TRBJ2-7, with TRBD1 matching 10 bases. This CDR3 is built from 16 residues. With 3 bases clipped from V and 6 bases from J, the junction kept 11 bases outside the gene matches. Germline V CDR1 and CDR2: MNHEY, SVGAGI. The chain's CDR3 is CASSYTPPRTGGEQYF. In nucleotides, the CDR3 is TGTGCCAGCAGTTATACCCCCCCCCGGACAGGGGGCGAGCAGTACTTC.

This clone was counted a single time. The chain joins TRBV30 to TRBJ1-3, with 9 positions matching TRBD1. Germline values: CDR1 GTSNPN, CDR2 SVGIG (reference sequence). There are 12 residues in the CDR3. Trimming removed 8 bases from V and 9 bases from J; junction bases left unmatched: 8. The CDR3 spells CAGDRERGTIYF. CDR3 sequence (DNA): TGTGCCGGGGACAGGGAACGAGGCACCATATATTTT.

The V gene is TRBV5-5, the J gene TRBJ1-1, with D possibly TRBD1 on 6 matching bases. CDR1 is SGHKS, CDR2 YYEKEE, per germline (reference sequence). Between the trimmed V and J ends, which lost 4 bases and 1 base, there was a span of 11 bases. The length of the CDR3 is 14 residues. CDR3 loop: CASSLGHQNTEAFF. As DNA, the CDR3 is TGTGCCAGCAGCCTGGGACATCAGAACACTGAAGCTTTCTTT.

This chain links TRBV9 with TRBJ2-7, with TRBD1 identical over 7 bases. The CDR3 is made up of 14 amino acids. Per germline, CDR1 SGDLS and CDR2 YYNGEE. V lost 3 bases, J lost 4 bases, and 7 bases stayed unmatched. The CDR3 reads CASSGSTRGYEQYF. CDR3 in DNA: TGTGCCAGCAGCGGATCTACCAGGGGGTACGAGCAGTACTTC.

This chain uses TRBV29-1 with TRBJ1-2; 8 bases line up with TRBD1. The length of the CDR3 is 10 residues. V shed 2 bases, J shed 14 bases, and the junction held 4 bases outside the gene matches. The germline V gene encodes CDR1 SQVTM and CDR2 ANQGSEA. CDR3 in DNA: TGCAGCGTTGAAATGGGACAGGTTACCTTC. This translates into CSVEMGQVTF.

The chain couples TRBV6-5 to TRBJ1-4; no clear D gene. The germline V and J ends were trimmed by 6 bases and 7 bases, with 12 bases remaining between them. CDR1 and CDR2 from the germline V gene are MNHEY and SVGAGI. The CDR3 covers 13 residues. The CDR3 region is CASRPGRGEKLFF. For the CDR3, the DNA is TGTGCCAGCAGACCCGGACGGGGTGAAAAACTGTTTTTT.